This T cell receptor (beta chain) is drawn from a study of blood T cell repertoires in COVID-19. The CDR3 contains 14 residues. Germline CDR1 and CDR2: MNHEY and SVGEGT. J gave up 4 bases and V 5 bases, and 2 bases lay outside the gene matches. Measured with immunoSEQ multiplex PCR; TCRdb has only the in-frame clones, and not every one. The data show roughly 100,000 clones, over 80% seen once. This clonotype was obtained from a woman at least 80 years old with active or convalescent COVID-19. The chain uses TRBV6-2 or TRBV6-3 and TRBJ2-7; 13 nucleotides agree with TRBD2. The specimen was peripheral blood. CDR3 residues: CASSRLAGGYEQYF. The CDR3 DNA is TGTGCCAGCAGTCGACTAGCGGGAGGTTACGAGCAGTACTTC.